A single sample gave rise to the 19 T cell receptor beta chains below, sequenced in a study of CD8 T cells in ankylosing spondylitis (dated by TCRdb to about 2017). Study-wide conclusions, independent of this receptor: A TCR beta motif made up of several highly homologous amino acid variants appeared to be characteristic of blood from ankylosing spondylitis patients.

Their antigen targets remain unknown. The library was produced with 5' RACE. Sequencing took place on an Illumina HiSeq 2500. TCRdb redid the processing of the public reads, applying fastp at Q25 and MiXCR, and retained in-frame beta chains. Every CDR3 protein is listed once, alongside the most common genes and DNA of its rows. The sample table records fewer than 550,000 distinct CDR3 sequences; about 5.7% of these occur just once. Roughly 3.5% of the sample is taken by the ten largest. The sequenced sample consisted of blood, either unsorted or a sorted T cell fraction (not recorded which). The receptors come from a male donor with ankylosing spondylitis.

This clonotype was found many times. The CDR3 DNA sequence: TGTGCCAGCAGTCGGCGGATTCGAAGGACCCAGTACTTC. It specifies CASSRRIRRTQYF. The chain combines TRBV6-5 with TRBJ2-5; D call uncertain. Germline CDR1 MNHEY, CDR2 SVGAGI. CDR3 size: 13 residues. V lost 5 bases, J lost 7 bases, and 14 bases lay in between.

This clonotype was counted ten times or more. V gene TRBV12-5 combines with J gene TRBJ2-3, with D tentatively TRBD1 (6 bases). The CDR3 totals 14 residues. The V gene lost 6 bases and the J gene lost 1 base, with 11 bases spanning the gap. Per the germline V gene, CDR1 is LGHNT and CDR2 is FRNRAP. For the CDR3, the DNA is TGTGCTAGTGGCCAGGGGTCCCGCACAGATACGCAGTATTTT. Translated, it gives CASGQGSRTDTQYF.

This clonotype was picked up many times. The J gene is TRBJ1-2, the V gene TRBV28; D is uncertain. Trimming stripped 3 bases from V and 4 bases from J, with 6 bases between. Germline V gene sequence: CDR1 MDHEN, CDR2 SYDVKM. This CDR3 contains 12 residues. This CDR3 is CASSLFTYGYTF. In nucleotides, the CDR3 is TGTGCCAGCAGTTTGTTTACCTATGGCTACACCTTC.

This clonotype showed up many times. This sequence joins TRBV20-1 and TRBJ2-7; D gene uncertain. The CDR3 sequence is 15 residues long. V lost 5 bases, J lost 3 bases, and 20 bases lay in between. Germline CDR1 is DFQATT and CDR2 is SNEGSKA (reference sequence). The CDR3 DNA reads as TGCAGTGCTCGGCCAATACAGCGCTTAATCTACGAGCAGTACTTC. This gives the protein CSARPIQRLIYEQYF.

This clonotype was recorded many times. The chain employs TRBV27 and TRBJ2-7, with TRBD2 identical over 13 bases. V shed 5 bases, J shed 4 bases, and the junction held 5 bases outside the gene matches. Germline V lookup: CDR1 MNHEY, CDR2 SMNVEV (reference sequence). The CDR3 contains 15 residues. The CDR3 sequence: CASSRGLAGQYEQYF. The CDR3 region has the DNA TGTGCCAGCAGTCGGGGACTAGCGGGACAGTACGAGCAGTACTTC.

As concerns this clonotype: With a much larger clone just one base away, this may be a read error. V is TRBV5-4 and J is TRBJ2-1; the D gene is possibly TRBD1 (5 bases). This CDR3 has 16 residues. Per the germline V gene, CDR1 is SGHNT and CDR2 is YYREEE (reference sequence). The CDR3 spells CTSSSKTDLSYNEQFF. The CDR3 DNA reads TGTACCAGCAGCTCGAAGACAGACCTTTCCTACAATGAGCAGTTCTTC.

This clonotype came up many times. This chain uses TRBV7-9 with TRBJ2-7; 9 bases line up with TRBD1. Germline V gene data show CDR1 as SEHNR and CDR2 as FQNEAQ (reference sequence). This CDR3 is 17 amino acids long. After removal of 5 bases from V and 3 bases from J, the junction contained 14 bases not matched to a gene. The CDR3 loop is CASSASRDRAALYEQYF. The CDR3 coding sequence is TGTGCCAGCAGCGCGTCCCGGGACAGGGCCGCCCTCTACGAGCAGTACTTC.

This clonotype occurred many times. CDR3 residues: CATSDWGLAGGPYETQYF. In DNA, the CDR3 is TGTGCCACCAGTGATTGGGGACTAGCGGGAGGACCCTATGAGACCCAGTACTTC. The chain recombines TRBV24-1 with TRBJ2-5; 15 nucleotides line up with TRBD2. The CDR3 length is 18 residues. V trimming: 2 bases; J trimming: 5 bases; junction bases outside the gene matches: 8. CDR1 KGHDR and CDR2 SFDVKD come from the germline V gene.

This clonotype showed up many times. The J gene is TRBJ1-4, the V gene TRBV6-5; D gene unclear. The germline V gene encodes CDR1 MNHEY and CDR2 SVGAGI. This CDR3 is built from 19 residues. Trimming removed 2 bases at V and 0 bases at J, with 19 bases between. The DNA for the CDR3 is TGTGCCAGCAGTTACAAAGGTGGAGTCGGCTATGCAACTAATGAAAAACTGTTTTTT. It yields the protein CASSYKGGVGYATNEKLFF.

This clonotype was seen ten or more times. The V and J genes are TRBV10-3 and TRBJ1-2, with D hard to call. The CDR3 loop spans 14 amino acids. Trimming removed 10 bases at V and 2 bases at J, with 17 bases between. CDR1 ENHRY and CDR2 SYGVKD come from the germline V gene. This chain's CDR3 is CATTYGDMNYGYTF. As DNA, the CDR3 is TGTGCCACCACATATGGGGATATGAACTATGGCTACACCTTC.

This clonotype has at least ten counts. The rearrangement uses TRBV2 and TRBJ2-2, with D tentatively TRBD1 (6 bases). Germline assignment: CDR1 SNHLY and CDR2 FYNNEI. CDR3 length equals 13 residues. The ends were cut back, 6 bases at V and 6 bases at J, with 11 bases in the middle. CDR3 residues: CASRGDIAGELFF. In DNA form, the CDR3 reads TGTGCCAGCAGGGGGGACATCGCCGGGGAGCTGTTTTTT.

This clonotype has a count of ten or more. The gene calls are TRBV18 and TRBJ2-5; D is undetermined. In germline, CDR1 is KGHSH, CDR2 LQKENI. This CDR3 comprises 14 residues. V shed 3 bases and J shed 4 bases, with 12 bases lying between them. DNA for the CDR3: TGTGCCAGCTCACCCACCGCCGGCGGAGAGACCCAGTACTTC. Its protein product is CASSPTAGGETQYF.

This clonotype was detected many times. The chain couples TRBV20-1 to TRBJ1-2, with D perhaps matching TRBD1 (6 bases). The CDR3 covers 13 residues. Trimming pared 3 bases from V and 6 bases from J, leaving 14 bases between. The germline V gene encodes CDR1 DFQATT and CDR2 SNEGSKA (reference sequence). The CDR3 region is CSASPRGIDGYTF. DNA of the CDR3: TGCAGTGCTAGTCCCAGGGGTATCGATGGCTACACCTTC.

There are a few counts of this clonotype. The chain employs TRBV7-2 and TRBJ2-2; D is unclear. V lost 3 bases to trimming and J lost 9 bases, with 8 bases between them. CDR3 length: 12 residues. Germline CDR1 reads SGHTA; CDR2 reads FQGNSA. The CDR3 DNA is TGTGCCAGCAGCTTTAATGGCCGGGAGCTGTTTTTT. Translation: CASSFNGRELFF.

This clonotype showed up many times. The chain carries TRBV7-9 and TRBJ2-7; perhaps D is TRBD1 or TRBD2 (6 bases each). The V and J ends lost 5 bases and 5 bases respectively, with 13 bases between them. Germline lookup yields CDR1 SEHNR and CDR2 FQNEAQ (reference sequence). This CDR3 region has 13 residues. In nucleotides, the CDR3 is TGTGCCAGCAGCCCCGGGGGCTGGAACGAGCAGTACTTC. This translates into CASSPGGWNEQYF.

CDR3: CASSLGPVETQYF. The CDR3 nucleotides are TGCGCCAGCAGCTTGGGACCGGTGGAGACCCAGTACTTC. This chain connects TRBV5-1 to TRBJ2-5; D not certain. Trimming shortened V by 0 bases and J by 5 bases, and 8 bases separated the two germline ends. The V gene's germline CDR1 is SGHRS and CDR2 YFSETQ. This CDR3 comprises 13 residues.

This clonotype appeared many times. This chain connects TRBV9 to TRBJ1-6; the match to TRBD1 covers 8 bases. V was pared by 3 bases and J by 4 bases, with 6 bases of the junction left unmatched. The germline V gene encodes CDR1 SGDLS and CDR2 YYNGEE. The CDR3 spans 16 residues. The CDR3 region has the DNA TGTGCCAGCAGCGCCGGGACAGGTCGTTATAATTCACCCCTCCACTTT. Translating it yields CASSAGTGRYNSPLHF.

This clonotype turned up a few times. The CDR3 bases are TGCAGTGCTAGAGATGGTGGGCAGATGAACACTGAAGCTTTCTTT. Encoded protein: CSARDGGQMNTEAFF. This rearrangement joins TRBV20-1 to TRBJ1-1; D unclear. CDR3 length equals 15 residues. Germline V lookup: CDR1 DFQATT, CDR2 SNEGSKA (reference sequence). The V end lost 0 bases, the J end lost 0 bases, and 11 bases lay between the germline ends.

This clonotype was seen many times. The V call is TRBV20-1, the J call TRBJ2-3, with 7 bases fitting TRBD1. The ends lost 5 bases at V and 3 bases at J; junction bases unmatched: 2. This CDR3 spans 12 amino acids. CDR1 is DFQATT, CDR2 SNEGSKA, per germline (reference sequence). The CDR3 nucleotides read TGCAGTGCTTTCAGGGGGACAGATACGCAGTATTTT. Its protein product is CSAFRGTDTQYF.